The sequence of this T cell receptor beta chain was determined in a study of blood T cell repertoires in COVID-19. Sequenced by immunoSEQ multiplex PCR; TCRdb stores in-frame clones only, minus some. This table has approximately 290,000 clones, about nine tenths appearing once. Allocation to cohorts depended on clinical history reported by the participants. Trimming removed 4 bases from V and 4 bases from J, with 20 bases in between. CDR1 MGHRA and CDR2 YSYEKL come from the germline V gene. The CDR3 covers 16 residues. The material sequenced was PBMCs or T cells enriched from blood (not recorded which). The receptor's source is a woman aged 30 to 39 who had recovered from COVID-19. This chain uses TRBV4-1 with TRBJ2-7, with D perhaps TRBD1 (5 bases). The CDR3 spells CASSPLWTSSHYEQYF. The CDR3, as DNA: TGCGCCAGCAGCCCTTTATGGACATCGTCCCATTACGAGCAGTACTTC.